The 22 T cell receptor beta chains below all came from one sample that was sequenced in a study of CD8 T cells in ankylosing spondylitis. Study-level points and caveats: For ankylosing spondylitis blood, a TCR beta motif of 7 to 9 highly homologous variants appeared characteristic.

In TCRdb, the 5' RACE reads were re-called with MiXCR into one record per CDR3 protein. The data contain over 400,000 distinct CDR3 sequences, 26% of them seen just once; the ten biggest clones take up approximately 1%. Their target antigens are unknown. The sample taken for sequencing was blood, either unsorted or a sorted T cell fraction (not recorded which). The receptor source for this set is a male donor with ankylosing spondylitis.

The genes are TRBV2 and TRBJ2-7; D is unresolved. Trimming left V 3 bases short and J 2 bases short, with 8 bases between. The germline V gene encodes CDR1 SNHLY and CDR2 FYNNEI. The CDR3 has 13 residues. In nucleotides, the CDR3 is TGTGCCAGCAGTGACCAACAAACCTACGAGCAGTACGTC. Encoded protein: CASSDQQTYEQYV.

In this sample, this clonotype turned up once. This chain connects TRBV25-1 to TRBJ2-1, with 8 bases identical to TRBD2. The CDR3 has 15 amino acids. Germline assignment: CDR1 MGHDK and CDR2 SYGVNS. With 2 bases clipped from V and 6 bases from J, the junction kept 6 bases outside the gene matches. The CDR3 DNA reads as TGTGCCAGCAGTGAAGGTAGCGGGATATCCAATGAGCAGTTCTTC. This gives the protein CASSEGSGISNEQFF.

The genes are TRBV6-1 and TRBJ2-7, with TRBD2 matching over 8 bases. The CDR3 consists of 16 residues. V was clipped by 6 bases and J by 2 bases; unmatched bases: 12. CDR1 is MNHNS, CDR2 SASEGT, per germline. The DNA for the CDR3 is TGTGCCAGCAGGGCCCTGGTCGGTAGCGGGACCTACGAGCAGTACTTC. Encoded protein: CASRALVGSGTYEQYF.

The chain recombines TRBV20-1 with TRBJ1-1; a possible D gene is TRBD1 (6 bases). The germline V and J ends were trimmed by 1 base and 3 bases, with 12 bases remaining between them. The CDR3 is 14 residues long. Germline lookup yields CDR1 DFQATT and CDR2 SNEGSKA (reference sequence). CDR3: CSARVPGDDTEAFF. In nucleotides, the CDR3 is TGCAGTGCTAGAGTCCCAGGGGATGACACTGAAGCTTTCTTT.

This clonotype was counted between two and nine times. V and J are TRBV15 and TRBJ1-1; D is unclear. The CDR3 is 14 amino acids. Germline assignment: CDR1 LNHNV and CDR2 YYDKDF (reference sequence). V was trimmed by 5 bases and J by 0 bases, leaving 10 bases between them. The CDR3 sequence is CATSLNALNTEAFF. CDR3 DNA sequence: TGTGCCACCAGCTTAAACGCCTTGAACACTGAAGCTTTCTTT.

This clonotype was seen a single time. The missing conserved phenylalanine or tryptophan at the end of this CDR3 makes a read error likely. This chain joins TRBV29-1 and TRBJ2-1; D gene ambiguous. The length of the CDR3 is 11 residues. Germline CDR1 SQVTM, CDR2 ANQGSEA. The CDR3 sequence is CSTKQTNEQFL. DNA for the CDR3: TGCAGTACTAAACAGACCAATGAGCAGTTCCTC.

This clonotype was observed once. The chain recombines TRBV14 with TRBJ2-2; 7 bases line up with TRBD2. The trim removed 1 base at V and 3 bases at J, leaving 8 bases unmatched. Germline V CDR1 and CDR2: SGHDN, FVKESK. The CDR3 is 17 amino acids. The CDR3 nucleotides read TGTGCCAGCAGCCAAGTAGGGAGGGTCATGTACACCGGGGAGCTGTTTTTT. This encodes CASSQVGRVMYTGELFF.

This clonotype was recorded a few times. The chain links TRBV20-1 to TRBJ1-2; TRBD1 matches at 7 bases. The V gene end was trimmed by 2 bases and the J gene end by 3 bases; junction bases not matched to a gene: 3. This CDR3 contains 13 residues. Germline V lookup: CDR1 DFQATT, CDR2 SNEGSKA (reference sequence). The CDR3 sequence is CSARPGQHYGYTF. CDR3 in DNA: TGCAGTGCTAGACCGGGACAGCACTATGGCTACACCTTC.

V and J are TRBV20-1 and TRBJ2-5; 7 bases line up with TRBD2. The V and J ends lost 5 bases and 1 base, in that order; junction bases with no gene match: 4. CDR3 length: 13 residues. CDR1 and CDR2 from the germline V gene are DFQATT and SNEGSKA (reference sequence). The DNA of the CDR3 is TGCAGTGCTCGTGGGAGGGGCCAAGAGACCCAGTACTTC. Translating it yields CSARGRGQETQYF.

The chain employs TRBV18 and TRBJ2-7, with 7 positions matching TRBD1. There are 14 residues in the CDR3. With V trimmed by 3 bases and J by 3 bases, 5 bases remained unmatched. Germline V lookup: CDR1 KGHSH, CDR2 LQKENI. The CDR3 loop reads CASSPPDRDYEQYF. CDR3 sequence (DNA): TGTGCCAGCTCACCCCCAGACAGGGACTACGAGCAGTACTTC.

The rearrangement uses TRBV28 and TRBJ2-7; tentatively, D is TRBD2 (5 bases). The CDR3 contains 14 residues. The germline V gene encodes CDR1 MDHEN and CDR2 SYDVKM. The V end lost 4 bases, the J end lost 6 bases, and 16 bases lay between the germline ends. In nucleotides, the CDR3 is TGTGCCAGCAGTTCCCCCACTAGGGCCGCCGAGCAGTACTTC. Amino acids: CASSSPTRAAEQYF. Full variable domain (outside the CDR3, taken from reference TRBV28 and TRBJ2-7): DVKVTQSSRYLVKRTGEKVFLECVQDMDHENMFWYRQDPGLGLRLIYFSYDVKMKEKGDIPEGYSVSREKKERFSLILESASTNQTSMYLCASSSPTRAAEQYFGPGTRLTVT.

The chain combines TRBV4-1 with TRBJ1-2; 11 bases are shared with TRBD1. The junction had 8 bases not matched to a gene; V was cut back by 0 bases and J by 11 bases. Germline-derived CDR1 and CDR2 are MGHRA and YSYEKL. This CDR3 is built from 15 residues. The CDR3 here is CASSQERTGGDSYTF. CDR3 DNA: TGCGCCAGCAGCCAAGAACGGACAGGGGGCGATTCATACACCTTC.

V is TRBV29-1 and J is TRBJ1-1, with unresolved D. CDR3 length equals 13 residues. Germline CDR1 and CDR2: SQVTM and ANQGSEA. Trimming removed 7 bases at V and 0 bases at J, with 12 bases between. The CDR3 DNA reads as TGCAGCGGTTTCGGACCACTGAACACTGAAGCTTTCTTT. It codes for CSGFGPLNTEAFF.

The V and J genes are TRBV7-2 and TRBJ1-1; unclear D gene. The CDR3 spans 15 residues. Germline V lookup: CDR1 SGHTA, CDR2 FQGNSA. V dropped 2 bases and J dropped 0 bases, with 10 bases sitting between them. The CDR3 region has the DNA TGTGCCAGCAGCTTAAGGTACCCCATGAACACTGAAGCTTTCTTT. It is translated as CASSLRYPMNTEAFF.

The chain links TRBV15 to TRBJ2-3; D remains ambiguous. The CDR3 has 13 amino acids. Germline V gene lookup returns CDR1 LNHNV and CDR2 YYDKDF (reference sequence). V lost 1 base and J lost 1, with 3 bases in between. The CDR3 DNA reads TGTGCCACCAGCAGAGTTGGCACAGATACGCAGTATTTT. Its translation is CATSRVGTDTQYF.

The chain links TRBV5-1 to TRBJ2-3, with 9 positions matching TRBD2. Germline values: CDR1 SGHRS, CDR2 YFSETQ. CDR3 length equals 15 residues. V was clipped by 2 bases and J by 6 bases; unmatched bases: 7. The CDR3 here is CASSFSGSEGDTQYF. In DNA form, the CDR3 reads TGCGCCAGCAGCTTTAGCGGGAGCGAAGGGGATACGCAGTATTTT.

This sequence joins TRBV9 and TRBJ2-1; TRBD2 matches at 14 bases. Germline V lookup: CDR1 SGDLS, CDR2 YYNGEE. The CDR3 runs 16 residues. With 3 bases clipped from V and 4 bases from J, the junction kept 3 bases outside the gene matches. The CDR3: CASSGRLAGGYNEQFF. The CDR3 DNA is TGTGCCAGCAGCGGACGACTAGCGGGAGGGTACAATGAGCAGTTCTTC.

This clonotype was seen a few times. The CDR3 bases are TGTGCCAGCAGCCCGACTACAGGGTCCTACAATGAGCAGTTCTTC. Translating gives CASSPTTGSYNEQFF. V gene TRBV6-2 or TRBV6-3 combines with J gene TRBJ2-1; weak D call: TRBD1 (6 bases). Trimming took off 6 bases at V and 1 base at J, with 13 bases between the two ends. CDR1 MNHEY and CDR2 SVGEGT come from the germline V gene. There are 15 residues in the CDR3.

V usage is TRBV30 and J usage is TRBJ2-2; 7 bases agree with TRBD2. Germline trimming cut 4 bases from V and 3 bases from J; bases unmatched to any gene: 5. Germline V gene sequence: CDR1 GTSNPN, CDR2 SVGIG (reference sequence). There are 14 residues in the CDR3. DNA for the CDR3: TGTGCCTGGAAGGCGGGAGTCTACACCGGGGAGCTGTTTTTT. This gives the protein CAWKAGVYTGELFF. The entire variable domain, with the rest obtained from reference TRBV30 and TRBJ2-2, is as follows: SQTIHQWPATLVQPVGSPLSLECTVEGTSNPNLYWYRQAAGRGLQLLFYSVGIGQISSEVPQNLSASRPQDRQFILSSKKLLLSDSGFYLCAWKAGVYTGELFFGEGSRLTVL.

The chain has TRBV29-1 and TRBJ1-1; the D gene is possibly TRBD1 (5 bases). CDR3 length: 13 amino acids. Per germline, CDR1 SQVTM and CDR2 ANQGSEA. Trimming shortened V by 3 bases and J by 5 bases, and 13 bases separated the two germline ends. The CDR3 nucleotides read TGCAGCGTTGAGCCCCGGGGCGGGACTGAAGCTTTCTTT. The encoded protein is CSVEPRGGTEAFF.

This clonotype was seen a few times. The genes are TRBV3-1 and TRBJ2-3; D is unclear. Between the trimmed V and J ends, which lost 4 bases and 8 bases, there was a span of 16 bases. CDR3 size: 14 residues. Germline V lookup: CDR1 LGHDT, CDR2 YNNKEL (reference sequence). The CDR3 region is CASSPGRSSGTQYF. The CDR3 DNA sequence: TGTGCCAGCAGCCCTGGACGGTCCTCGGGTACGCAGTATTTT.

The J gene is TRBJ1-2, the V gene TRBV5-1; possibly TRBD1 for D (6 bases). With 0 bases removed from V and 3 bases from J, the gap between germline ends came to 9 bases. The CDR3 has 14 residues. CDR1 is SGHRS, CDR2 YFSETQ, per germline. The DNA of the CDR3 is TGCGCCAGCAGCTTGGCAGGGGCGGACTATGGCTACACCTTC. Its protein product is CASSLAGADYGYTF.